This record covers a single T cell receptor (beta chain). The antigen is not known. This sample was included in a study of OX40 agonist ivuxolimab in advanced cancers. About the study: Age averaged around 58 years (range 23 to 79), and around 78% were male. Findings of the study overall: At 0.1 to 3.0 mg/kg and by week 6, clonal expansion occurred in CD4+ and CD8+ blood T cells. More expanded clones were found, on average, in CD8+ than in CD4+ T cells.

Autoimmune disease history or systemic immunosuppression excluded patients. This CDR3 is built from 12 residues. Germline assignment: CDR1 SGHTA and CDR2 FQGNSA. Trimming removed 1 base from V and 5 bases from J, with 3 bases in between. Only in-frame clones appear in the TCRdb table, and some are missing; sequencing was by immunoSEQ multiplex PCR. The sample records 60,000 to 85,000 clones, around four fifths being singletons. Source: CD4+ or CD8+ T cells sorted from blood, taken in a trial of the OX40 agonist ivuxolimab. The V and J genes are TRBV7-2 and TRBJ1-5; D is unclear. This sequence originates from an adult with an advanced solid tumor such as melanoma, head and neck, liver or kidney cancer. CDR3 coding DNA: TGTGCCAGCAGCTTAGTCGATCAGCCCCAGCATTTT. Amino acid sequence: CASSLVDQPQHF. The full variable domain, in which reference TRBV7-2 and TRBJ1-5 provide the parts outside the CDR3, is GAGVSQSPSNKVTEKGKDVELRCDPISGHTALYWYRQSLGQGLEFLIYFQGNSAPDKSGLPSDRFSAERTGGSVSTLTIQRTQQEDSAVYLCASSLVDQPQHFGDGTRLSIL.